The entry that follows covers one T cell receptor (beta chain) sequence. Its binding antigen is unknown. The germline V gene (reference sequence) specifies SGHNT as CDR1 and YYREEE as CDR2. Counted from cysteine to phenylalanine, this CDR3 has 16 amino acids. No DNA is given. TCRdb records Illumina HiSeq 2000 as the sequencer. TCR beta cDNA libraries were prepared using 5'RACE template switching, which introduced a universal primer site and unique molecular identifiers. Priming for cDNA synthesis came from the TCR beta constant segment, and two successive PCR amplification steps followed. Regarding the original processing steps: Reads were demultiplexed and grouped by UMI with MIGEC, and clonotypes were assembled and quantified with MiTCR. To exclude erroneous sequences, any TCR cDNA sequence not supported by at least two reads was discarded. The tcR package was used for downstream repertoire analysis, and clonotypes were matched between fractions using CDR3 nucleotide sequence together with V segment. VDJmatch was used to annotate antigen specificity against VDJdb, with one amino acid substitution in CDR3 permitted. With the reads reprocessed by TCRdb, a single entry stands for each CDR3 protein sequence and no DNA is reported. The V and J calls, along with clone size, are taken from TCRdb and not from the paper's own processing. The sample table holds about half a million distinct CDR3 sequences. Approximately 1.4% of the sample comes from the top ten.

The data belong to a study of T cells expressing NK-cell markers (dated by TCRdb to about 2020). For the study in its entirety: About 8 donors provided sorted CD3+CD56+NKG2C+, CD3+CD56+NKG2C- and CD3+CD56-NKG2C+ T-cell subsets, whose TCR beta-chain repertoires were profiled. Seven of the eight sequenced donors were HCMV-seropositive and one was HCMV-seronegative. The study sequenced eight donors, all healthy volunteers chosen at random: three men and five women. Illumina HiSeq 2000/2500, MiSeq or NextSeq was used to sequence libraries as 2 x 150 bp reads.

Here is what the overall study found, with its caveats: Those dominant clonotypes were again the most abundant among CD3+CD56-NKG2C+ cells in a few donors, at roughly 25-60.1%. In six donors, the dominant CD3+CD56+NKG2C+ clonotypes ranked among the top 10 CD8+ clonotypes, making up about 1.0-8% of CD8+ T cells. Whether the expanded NKG2C-expressing T cell clones were specific for HCMV antigens remained unclear.

HCMV-specific IgG was detected in serum with a commercial ELISA kit to determine HCMV serostatus. Ficoll density gradient centrifugation was used to isolate peripheral blood mononuclear cells from blood. The chain uses TRBV5-4 and TRBJ2-1; the TCRdb D gene call, TRBD1, has no DNA to confirm it. Sequenced material: blood T cells: a sorted CD56 or NKG2C T cell subset, CD4+ or CD8+ T cells, or bulk PBMC T cells (not recorded which). This receptor was taken from a woman aged 45-65 years in good health. Donor details come from another sample of the same person, matched by shared clones. The CDR3 region: CASSGPGGRPNNEQFF. This CDR3, with the reference TRBV5-4 and TRBJ2-1 proteins standing in past its ends, gives the full variable domain ETGVTQSPTHLIKTRGQQVTLRCSSQSGHNTVSWYQQALGQGPQFIFQYYREEENGRGNFPPRFSGLQFPNYSSELNVNALELDDSALYLCASSGPGGRPNNEQFFGPGTRLTVL.